This record covers a single T cell receptor beta chain. The target antigen is unknown. These data originate in a study of response to subunit inactivated influenza vaccine. TCRdb reprocessed the RT-PCR reads via MiXCR and lists one record per CDR3 protein. The repertoire holds fewer than 700,000 distinct CDR3 sequences, with 10% to 15% as singletons. The study, taken as a whole, reports: Authors suggested few new T cells are recruited by each seasonal influenza vaccination.

The clonotype was recovered from a man aged 45-60 years who received an inactivated influenza vaccine. The material sequenced was PBMCs from blood, taken roughly 46 days after vaccination.

CDR3 residues: CAISEGSGGRYNEQFF. CDR3 nucleotides: TGTGCCATCAGTGAAGGTAGCGGGGGGCGCTACAATGAGCAGTTCTTC. This chain uses TRBV10-3 with TRBJ2-1; 10 positions match TRBD2. The germline CDR1 and CDR2 sequences are ENHRY and SYGVKD. Unmatched junction bases numbered 5, after V lost 3 bases and J lost 3 bases. The CDR3 loop spans 16 amino acids.